Listed below are T cell receptor beta chains from one sample, sequenced in a study of preoperative IRX-2 immunotherapy in early breast cancer. Some clones are missing from TCRdb's copy, which holds only in-frame ones; the method was immunoSEQ multiplex PCR. Seen here are 25,000 or so clones, roughly 95% observed once, and the top ten hold under 20%. The sample in question was tumor tissue, obtained after IRX-2 immunotherapy. Receptors originate from a human donor with breast cancer. Each CDR3 is given with its conserved first and last residue. D genes are given only for firm matches. Rows may omit the clone size; those that give it use once, few, many or a size class.

v_call	d_call	clone_size	j_call	cdr3_nt	cdr3_aa
TRBV12-5	.	.	TRBJ1-1	TGTGCTAGTAAGAGGGAGGGGCTGAACACTGAAGCTTTCTTT	CASKREGLNTEAFF
TRBV5-1	.	.	TRBJ1-4	TGCGCCAGCAGCTTAGGAGCAACTAATGAAAAACTGTTTTTT	CASSLGATNEKLFF
TRBV2	.	.	TRBJ1-5	TGTGCCAGCAGTCGGGGACAAGACAATCAGCCCCAGCATTTT	CASSRGQDNQPQHF
TRBV5-8	.	few	TRBJ2-4	TGTGCCAGCAGCCCGGGGGAGAATAGGTTAGCCAAAAACATTCAGTACTTC	CASSPGENRLAKNIQYF
TRBV27	TRBD2	.	TRBJ2-6	TGTGCCAGCAGTACCCCGTCAACTAGCGGGAGGACTGGGGGGGCCAACGTCCTGACTTTC	CASSTPSTSGRTGGANVLTF
TRBV7-6	TRBD1	few	TRBJ1-1	TGTGCCAGCAGCTTATCCCAGGGGGCGTTCAACCGGGAAGATGAAGCTTTCTTT	CASSLSQGAFNREDEAFF
TRBV7-2	TRBD2	.	TRBJ2-2	TGTGCCAGCAGCCAAGGACTAGCGGGAGCTGGCGGGGAGCTGTTTTTT	CASSQGLAGAGGELFF
TRBV6-5	TRBD2	.	TRBJ2-1	TGTGCCAGCAGTTACTCGCGACTAGCGGGAGACAATGAGCAGTTCTTC	CASSYSRLAGDNEQFF
TRBV5-4	.	.	TRBJ1-1	TGTGCCAGCACCCTAAACCCCTTTTGGGACACTGAAGCTTTCTTT	CASTLNPFWDTEAFF
TRBV7-9	TRBD1	once	TRBJ2-1	TGTGCCAGCAGCCTCACCGGGACAGGGAACGAGCAGTTCTTC	CASSLTGTGNEQFF
TRBV7-7	.	once	TRBJ2-5	TGTGCTAGCAGCTTAACACTAGCCCGAGGGGGAGAGACCCAGTACTTC	CASSLTLARGGETQYF
TRBV7-6	.	.	TRBJ2-1	TGTGCCAGCAGCTTCTGGCCCTCGGAGGTGGGGTACAATGAGCAGTTCTTC	CASSFWPSEVGYNEQFF
TRBV15	.	few	TRBJ1-1	TGTGCCACCAGCAGAGATGTGGGCCAGGCCACTGAAGCTTTCTTT	CATSRDVGQATEAFF
TRBV5-8	.	once	TRBJ2-7	TGTGCCAGCAGCCTCTCGGTCCGGTACGAGCAGTACTTC	CASSLSVRYEQYF
TRBV27	.	.	TRBJ2-7	TGTGCCAGCAGGGAAATGGGCTCCGAGCAGTACTTC	CASREMGSEQYF
TRBV27	.	.	TRBJ1-4	TGTGCCAGCAGTTTTGGAGTCACGGGTACTAATGAAAAACTGTTTTTT	CASSFGVTGTNEKLFF
TRBV29-1	.	.	TRBJ1-2	TGCAGCGCGGGACCGCAATACGGCTACACCTTC	CSAGPQYGYTF
TRBV4-3	TRBD1	once	TRBJ2-7	TGCGCCAGCAGCCCCGCATGGGACAGACTCTACGAGCAGTACTTC	CASSPAWDRLYEQYF
TRBV18	.	.	TRBJ1-5	TGTGCCAGCTCACCACCGCAGGGAGAGCCCCAGCATTTT	CASSPPQGEPQHF
TRBV25-1	.	.	TRBJ2-1	TGTGCCAGCAGTGGAGGGGTTCGGGAGCAGTTCTTC	CASSGGVREQFF
TRBV30	TRBD1	.	TRBJ2-7	TGTGCCTTTCGGGCAGGGGGTGGATCGCGGGAGCAGTACTTC	CAFRAGGGSREQYF
TRBV6-5	TRBD2	medium-sized	TRBJ2-1	TGTGCCAGCAGTTACGGGGCGGGAGGCAGTGAGCAGTTCTTC	CASSYGAGGSEQFF
TRBV7-2	TRBD2	.	TRBJ2-2	TGTGCCAGCAGCTTACTAGCGGGGGGGCTGAGGAACACCGGGGAGCTGTTTTTT	CASSLLAGGLRNTGELFF
TRBV10-3	TRBD2	.	TRBJ2-7	TGTGCCATCAGTGCCCCGTCTAGCGGGGGCCTCCGCTCCTACGAGCAGTACTTC	CAISAPSSGGLRSYEQYF
TRBV4-2	.	.	TRBJ2-5	TGTGCCAGCAGCCAAGGAGTCTGGGAGACCCAGTACTTC	CASSQGVWETQYF
TRBV9	.	.	TRBJ2-5	TGTGCCAGCAGCTCGTCAACCCGAGGGGAAGAGACCCAGTACTTC	CASSSSTRGEETQYF
TRBV7-9	.	.	TRBJ1-2	TGTGCCAGCAGCTCACAGGGTAGCTATGGCTACACCTTC	CASSSQGSYGYTF
TRBV29-1	.	.	TRBJ2-1	TGCAGCGTTGATGTCAGCGAGCGGAAGGCGCATGAGCAGTTCTTC	CSVDVSERKAHEQFF
TRBV2	.	.	TRBJ1-1	TGTGCCAGCAGTGAGTCGGATTTGAACACTGAAGCTTTCTTT	CASSESDLNTEAFF
TRBV18	.	.	TRBJ1-2	TGTGCCAGCTCACCAAGCCCCAACTATGGCTACACCTTC	CASSPSPNYGYTF
TRBV6-5	.	.	TRBJ2-2	TGTGCCAGCAGCCACCCGAACACCGGGGAGCTGTTTTTT	CASSHPNTGELFF
TRBV6-5	TRBD1	.	TRBJ2-7	TGTGCCAGCAGTTCACACAGGGGAACCTACGAGCAGTACTTC	CASSSHRGTYEQYF
TRBV7-2	.	medium-sized	TRBJ2-7	TGTGCCAGCAGCTTTCCAGACTACGAGCAGTACTTC	CASSFPDYEQYF
TRBV7-2	.	once	TRBJ2-5	TGTGCCAGCAGTTTCGCTGTCAACGGGAAGACCCAGTACTTC	CASSFAVNGKTQYF
TRBV2	.	.	TRBJ2-1	TGTGCCAGCACCAGCGCAGGGGTAGCCAACAATGAGCAGTTCTTC	CASTSAGVANNEQFF
TRBV30	TRBD2	.	TRBJ2-1	TGTGCCTGGAGTCCCGTCGGACTAGTGCGTTACAATGAGCAGTTCTTC	CAWSPVGLVRYNEQFF
TRBV7-2	.	.	TRBJ1-1	TGTGCCAGCAGCTTACGACTGAAGATGAACACTGAAGCTTTCTTT	CASSLRLKMNTEAFF
TRBV12-5	TRBD1	.	TRBJ1-1	TGTGCTAGTGGTCACGGCCCCGCAGGGGGCCTGAGGGTGAACACTGAAGCTTTCTTT	CASGHGPAGGLRVNTEAFF
TRBV30	TRBD2	.	TRBJ2-3	TGTGCCTGGTTCGGGTTAAGCGGGAGACGGCCGGGGCGAGATACGCAGTATTTT	CAWFGLSGRRPGRDTQYF